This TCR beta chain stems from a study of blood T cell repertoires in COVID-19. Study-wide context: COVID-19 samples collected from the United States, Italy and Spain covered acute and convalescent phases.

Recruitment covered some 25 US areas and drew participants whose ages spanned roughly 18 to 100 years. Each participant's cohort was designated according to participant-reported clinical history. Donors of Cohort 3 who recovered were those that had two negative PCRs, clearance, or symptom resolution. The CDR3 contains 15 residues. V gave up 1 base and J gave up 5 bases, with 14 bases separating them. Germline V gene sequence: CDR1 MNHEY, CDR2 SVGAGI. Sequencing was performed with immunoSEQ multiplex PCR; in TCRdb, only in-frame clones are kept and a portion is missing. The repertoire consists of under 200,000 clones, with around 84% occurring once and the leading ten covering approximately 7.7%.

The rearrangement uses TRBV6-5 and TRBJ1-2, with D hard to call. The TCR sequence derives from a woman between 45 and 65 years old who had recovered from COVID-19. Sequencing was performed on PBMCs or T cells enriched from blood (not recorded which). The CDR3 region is CASSYLGLSGYGYTF. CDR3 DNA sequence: TGTGCCAGCAGTTACTTGGGCCTCAGCGGATATGGCTACACCTTC.